This T cell receptor (beta chain) originates from a study of T cell repertoires in cytomegalovirus infection. The overall study: As its CMV epitopes, the study selected recently identified HLA-C-restricted and well-studied HLA-B-restricted targets. Based on public TCR beta signatures, there were indications of CMV infection and of a matching HLA type.

Study findings and constraints: Dominant in the ex vivo response were TCR beta clonotypes restricted by HLA-C and specific for CMV. Identification of carriers of CMV plus the relevant HLA was achieved through cumulative public TCR beta family frequency.

TCRdb itself ran the reads through MiXCR, one entry per CDR3 protein. This sample has some 350,000 distinct CDR3 sequences; about 29% occur once, and the top ten carry about 20%. Germline V gene lookup returns CDR1 SGHVT and CDR2 SQSDAQ. Trimming took off 1 base at V and 4 bases at J, with 10 bases between the two ends. This CDR3 comprises 14 residues. As for this clonotype: Its antigen remains unknown.

J is TRBJ1-2 and V is TRBV7-4; tentative D call: TRBD1 (5 bases). The starting material was cultured PBMCs, obtained from culture after CMV antigen stimulation. The receptor was isolated from a human donor in good health (CMV status not recorded). Some clones in this sample may be carry-over from other donors' samples. The CDR3 region is CASSLGGSFYGYTF. The CDR3 DNA reads as TGTGCCAGCAGCTTAGGGGGCAGTTTCTATGGCTACACCTTC.